The sequence of this T cell receptor beta chain was determined in a study of Ad26.COV2.S vaccination and SARS-CoV-2 variants. Study information: Enrolled in COV1001, the donor was in the Ad26.COV2.S trial arm, which received the vaccine. Findings and limits, study-wide: Spike-specific TCR breadth in vaccine recipients exceeded that seen in placebo recipients.

The sample's treatment: about 20 received Ad26.COV2.S at low or high dose, single or two shots; 5 received placebo; per-sample allocation not given. Sample collection was performed on day 63 after the first vaccine or placebo injection. With respect to this clone: What it binds is unknown.

Germline CDR1 GTSNPN, CDR2 SVGIG (reference sequence). V was shortened by 0 bases and J by 4 bases, with 12 bases between the two germline ends. The CDR3 has 14 amino acids. Generated by immunoSEQ multiplex PCR, the TCRdb table keeps only in-frame clones and is missing some. The sample lists about 480,000 clones; about 83% were seen once. The rearrangement joins TRBV30 to TRBJ2-5; weak D call: TRBD2 (6 bases). The source was peripheral blood, collected in a trial of Ad26.COV2.S vaccine versus placebo. The clonotype was recovered from a person aged 18-60 years who received the Ad26.COV2.S COVID-19 vaccine or a placebo. Written as DNA, the CDR3 is TGTGCCTGGAGTGTACAGAGGGAGGCAGAGACCCAGTACTTC. Its protein is CAWSVQREAETQYF.